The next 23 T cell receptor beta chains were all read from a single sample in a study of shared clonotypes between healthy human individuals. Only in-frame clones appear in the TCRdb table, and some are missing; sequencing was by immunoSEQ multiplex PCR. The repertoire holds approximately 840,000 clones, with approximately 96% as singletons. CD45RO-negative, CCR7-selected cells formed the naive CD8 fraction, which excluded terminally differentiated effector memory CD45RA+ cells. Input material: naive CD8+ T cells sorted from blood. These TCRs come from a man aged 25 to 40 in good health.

The CDR3 sequence: CATGRRGLGYEQYF. The CDR3 nucleotides read TGTGCCACCGGGCGGCGAGGGTTGGGCTACGAGCAGTACTTC. The chain couples TRBV27 to TRBJ2-7, with D maybe TRBD2 (5 bases). This CDR3 contains 14 residues. With 10 bases removed from V and 3 bases from J, the gap between germline ends came to 19 bases. The germline V gene encodes CDR1 MNHEY and CDR2 SMNVEV (reference sequence).

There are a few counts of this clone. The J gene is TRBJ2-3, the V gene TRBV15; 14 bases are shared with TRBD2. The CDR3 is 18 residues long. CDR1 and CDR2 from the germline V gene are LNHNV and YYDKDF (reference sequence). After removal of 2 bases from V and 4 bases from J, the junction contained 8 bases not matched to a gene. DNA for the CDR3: TGTGCCACCAGCAGAAGCCTGGGACTAGCGGGAGACGCAGATACGCAGTATTTT. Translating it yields CATSRSLGLAGDADTQYF.

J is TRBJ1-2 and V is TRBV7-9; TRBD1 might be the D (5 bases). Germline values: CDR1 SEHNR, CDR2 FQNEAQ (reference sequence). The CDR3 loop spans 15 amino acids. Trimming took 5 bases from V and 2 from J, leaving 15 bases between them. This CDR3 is CASSPPRGANYGYTF. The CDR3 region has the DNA TGTGCCAGCAGCCCCCCCCGAGGGGCAAACTATGGCTACACCTTC.

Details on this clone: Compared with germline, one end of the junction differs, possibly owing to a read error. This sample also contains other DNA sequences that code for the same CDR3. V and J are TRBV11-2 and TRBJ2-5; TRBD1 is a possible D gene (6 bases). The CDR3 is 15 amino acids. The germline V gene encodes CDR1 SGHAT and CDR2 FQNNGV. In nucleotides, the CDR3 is TGTGCCAGCAGGGGTCTCCGGACAGATCAAGAAACCCAGTACTTC. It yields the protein CASRGLRTDQETQYF.

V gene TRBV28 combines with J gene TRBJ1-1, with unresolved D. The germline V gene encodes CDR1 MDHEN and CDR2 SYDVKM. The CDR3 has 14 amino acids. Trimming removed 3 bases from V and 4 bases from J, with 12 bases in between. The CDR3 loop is CASSLQMRRTEAFF. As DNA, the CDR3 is TGTGCCAGCAGTTTGCAAATGAGGCGCACTGAAGCTTTCTTT.

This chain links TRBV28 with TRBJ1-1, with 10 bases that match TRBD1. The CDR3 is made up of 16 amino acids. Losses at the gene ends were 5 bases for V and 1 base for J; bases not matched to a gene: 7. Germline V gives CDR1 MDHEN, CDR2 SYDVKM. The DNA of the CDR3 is TGTGCCAGCAGTCCTAGGGACAGGGGTCGGAACACTGAAGCTTTCTTT. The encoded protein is CASSPRDRGRNTEAFF.

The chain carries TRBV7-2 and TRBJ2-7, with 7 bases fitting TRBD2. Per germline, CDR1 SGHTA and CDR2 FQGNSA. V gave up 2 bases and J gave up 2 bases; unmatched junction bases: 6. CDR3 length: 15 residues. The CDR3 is CASSLISGTTYEQYF. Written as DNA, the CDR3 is TGTGCCAGCAGCTTAATCAGCGGGACGACCTACGAGCAGTACTTC.

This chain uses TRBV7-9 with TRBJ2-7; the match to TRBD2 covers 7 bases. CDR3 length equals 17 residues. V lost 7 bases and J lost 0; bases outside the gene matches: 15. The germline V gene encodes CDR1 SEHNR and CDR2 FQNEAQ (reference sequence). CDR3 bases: TGTGCCAGCACCACTGACGCCGGCCTAGCGGTCTCCTACGAGCAGTACTTC. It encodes CASTTDAGLAVSYEQYF. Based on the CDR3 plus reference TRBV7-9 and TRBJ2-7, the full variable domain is DTGVSQNPRHKITKRGQNVTFRCDPISEHNRLYWYRQTLGQGPEFLTYFQNEAQLEKSRLLSDRFSAERPKGSFSTLEIQRTEQGDSAMYLCASTTDAGLAVSYEQYFGPGTRLTVT.

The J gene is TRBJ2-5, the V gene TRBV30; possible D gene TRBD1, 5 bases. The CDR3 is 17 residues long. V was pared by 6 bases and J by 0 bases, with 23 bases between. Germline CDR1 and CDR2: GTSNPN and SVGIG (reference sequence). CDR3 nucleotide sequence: TGTGCCTGCCTCCAACGGACACCCTATTCGTACCAAGAGACCCAGTACTTC. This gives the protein CACLQRTPYSYQETQYF. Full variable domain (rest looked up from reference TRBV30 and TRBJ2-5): SQTIHQWPATLVQPVGSPLSLECTVEGTSNPNLYWYRQAAGRGLQLLFYSVGIGQISSEVPQNLSASRPQDRQFILSSKKLLLSDSGFYLCACLQRTPYSYQETQYFGPGTRLLVL.

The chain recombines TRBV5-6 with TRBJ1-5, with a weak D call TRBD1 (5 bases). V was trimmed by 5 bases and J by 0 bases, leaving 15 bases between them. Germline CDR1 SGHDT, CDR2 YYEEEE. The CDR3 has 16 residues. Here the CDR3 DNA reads TGTGCCAGCAGTTCTAGCGTAGGGACTAGCAATCAGCCCCAGCATTTT. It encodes CASSSSVGTSNQPQHF.

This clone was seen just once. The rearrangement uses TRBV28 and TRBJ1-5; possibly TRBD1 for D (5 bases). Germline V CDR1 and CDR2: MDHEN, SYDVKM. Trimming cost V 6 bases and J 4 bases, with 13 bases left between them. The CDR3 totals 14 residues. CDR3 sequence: CASSPLGGNQPQHF. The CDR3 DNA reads TGTGCCAGCAGCCCTCTGGGGGGAAATCAGCCCCAGCATTTT.

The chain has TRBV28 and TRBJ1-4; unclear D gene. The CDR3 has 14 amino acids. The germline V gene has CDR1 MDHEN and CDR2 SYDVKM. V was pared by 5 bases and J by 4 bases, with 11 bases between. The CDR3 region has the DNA TGTGCCAGCAGTCGGATTAGCCGTAATGAAAAACTGTTTTTT. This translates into CASSRISRNEKLFF.

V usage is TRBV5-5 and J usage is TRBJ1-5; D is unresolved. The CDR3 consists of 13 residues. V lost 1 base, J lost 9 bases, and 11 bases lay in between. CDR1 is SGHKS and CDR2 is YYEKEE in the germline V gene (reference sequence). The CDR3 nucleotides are TGTGCCAGCAGCTTGTTTGTGGGTCCGCCCCAGCATTTT. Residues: CASSLFVGPPQHF.

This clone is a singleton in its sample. CDR3 sequence reads: CASSRPGHDTYEQYF. The CDR3 DNA reads as TGTGCCAGCAGCCGACCGGGACACGATACCTACGAGCAGTACTTC. The V and J genes are TRBV7-9 and TRBJ2-7, with a weak D call TRBD1 (6 bases). V was pared by 5 bases and J by 2 bases, with 16 bases between. Germline CDR1 is SEHNR and CDR2 is FQNEAQ (reference sequence). The CDR3 contains 15 residues. Combining the CDR3 with reference TRBV7-9 and TRBJ2-7 gives the whole variable domain DTGVSQNPRHKITKRGQNVTFRCDPISEHNRLYWYRQTLGQGPEFLTYFQNEAQLEKSRLLSDRFSAERPKGSFSTLEIQRTEQGDSAMYLCASSRPGHDTYEQYFGPGTRLTVT.

CDR3 bases: TGTGCCAGCAGCCCAGACAGGTCCCCTTCCTACGAGCAGTACTTC. Protein sequence: CASSPDRSPSYEQYF. This chain joins TRBV9 and TRBJ2-7; the D gene is possibly TRBD1 (6 bases). The CDR3 has 15 amino acids. Germline V gene sequence: CDR1 SGDLS, CDR2 YYNGEE. V lost 4 bases and J 1 base, leaving 15 bases between the germline ends.

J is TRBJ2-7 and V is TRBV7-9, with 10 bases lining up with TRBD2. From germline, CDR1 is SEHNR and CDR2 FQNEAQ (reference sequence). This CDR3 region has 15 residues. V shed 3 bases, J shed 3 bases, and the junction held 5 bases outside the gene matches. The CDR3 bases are TGTGCCAGCAGCTTCACCGGGACTAGCGACTACGAGCAGTACTTC. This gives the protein CASSFTGTSDYEQYF. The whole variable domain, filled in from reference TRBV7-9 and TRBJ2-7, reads DTGVSQNPRHKITKRGQNVTFRCDPISEHNRLYWYRQTLGQGPEFLTYFQNEAQLEKSRLLSDRFSAERPKGSFSTLEIQRTEQGDSAMYLCASSFTGTSDYEQYFGPGTRLTVT.

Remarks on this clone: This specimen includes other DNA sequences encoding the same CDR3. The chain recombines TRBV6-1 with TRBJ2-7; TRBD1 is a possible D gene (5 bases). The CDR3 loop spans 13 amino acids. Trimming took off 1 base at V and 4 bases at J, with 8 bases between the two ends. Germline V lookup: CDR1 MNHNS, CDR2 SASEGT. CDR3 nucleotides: TGTGCCAGCAGTGAAGTAAGGGGTTACGAGCAGTACTTC. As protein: CASSEVRGYEQYF.

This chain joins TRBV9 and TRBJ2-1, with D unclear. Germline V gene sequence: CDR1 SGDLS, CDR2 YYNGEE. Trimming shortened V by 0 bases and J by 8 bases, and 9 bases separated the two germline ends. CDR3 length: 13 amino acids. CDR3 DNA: TGTGCCAGCAGCGTAGATACGGGTTATGAGCAGTTCTTC. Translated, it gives CASSVDTGYEQFF.

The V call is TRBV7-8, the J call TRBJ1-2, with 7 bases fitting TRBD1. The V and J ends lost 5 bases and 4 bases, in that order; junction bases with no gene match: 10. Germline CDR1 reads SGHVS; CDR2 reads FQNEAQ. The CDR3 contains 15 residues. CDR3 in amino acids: CASSPRLRDSYGYTF. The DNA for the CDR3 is TGTGCCAGCAGCCCCCGCCTGAGGGACAGCTATGGCTACACCTTC.

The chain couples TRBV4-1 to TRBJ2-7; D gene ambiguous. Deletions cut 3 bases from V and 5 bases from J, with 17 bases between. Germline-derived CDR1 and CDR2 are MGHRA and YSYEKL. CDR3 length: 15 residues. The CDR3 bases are TGCGCCAGCAGCCAGAGATATAGCACGGGCCACGAGCAGTACTTC. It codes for CASSQRYSTGHEQYF.

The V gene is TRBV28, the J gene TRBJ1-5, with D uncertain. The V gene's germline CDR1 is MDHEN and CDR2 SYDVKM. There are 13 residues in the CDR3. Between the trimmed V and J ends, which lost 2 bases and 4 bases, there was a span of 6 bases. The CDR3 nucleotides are TGTGCCAGCAGTTTAATGGAGAATCAGCCCCAGCATTTT. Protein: CASSLMENQPQHF.

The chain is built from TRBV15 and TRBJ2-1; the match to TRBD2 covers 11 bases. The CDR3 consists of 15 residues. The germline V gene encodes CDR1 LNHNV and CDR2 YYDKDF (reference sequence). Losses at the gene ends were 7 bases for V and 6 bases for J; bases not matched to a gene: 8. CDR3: CATKGLAGGSNEQFF. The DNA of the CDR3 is TGTGCCACCAAAGGACTAGCGGGCGGCAGCAATGAGCAGTTCTTC.

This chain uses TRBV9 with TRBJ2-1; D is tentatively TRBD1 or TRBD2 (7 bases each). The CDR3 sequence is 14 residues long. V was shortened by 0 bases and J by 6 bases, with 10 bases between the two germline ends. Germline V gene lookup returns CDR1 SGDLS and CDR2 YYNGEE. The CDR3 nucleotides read TGTGCCAGCAGCGTAGGGGAGGGGGCCAATGAGCAGTTCTTC. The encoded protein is CASSVGEGANEQFF.